This section outlines one T cell receptor (beta chain) sequence together with its context. This sample was included in a study of T cell changes during pregnancy in multiple sclerosis. Only in-frame clones appear in the TCRdb table, and some are missing; sequencing was by immunoSEQ multiplex PCR. Of 50,000 or so clones detected, around 92% appear once; the ten largest clones hold around 0.73%. The receptor was derived from a female donor with multiple sclerosis, enrolled in a pregnancy study. The starting material was CD4+ T cells from peripheral blood mononuclear cells, obtained in the third trimester of pregnancy.

CDR3 in amino acids: CASSRSPEAFF. In DNA, the CDR3 is TGTGCCAGCAGCCGGTCGCCTGAAGCTTTCTTT. The genes are TRBV5-6 and TRBJ1-1; D gene uncertain. The CDR3 covers 11 residues. Germline V gives CDR1 SGHDT, CDR2 YYEEEE. Trimming stripped 4 bases from V and 6 bases from J, with 7 bases between.